These T cell receptor beta chains were read from a single sample in a study of low-dose radiotherapy and immunotherapy resistance in tumors. TCRdb re-called the reads with MiXCR, one entry per CDR3 protein. The sample holds around 76,000 distinct CDR3 sequences; approximately 31% are singletons and the top ten take approximately 10%. Sequencing used PBMCs, obtained before treatment. These receptors were obtained from a female donor with ovarian cancer. Each CDR3 is given with its conserved first and last residue. Each record gives: CDR3 length, clone size, D gene, J gene, V gene, CDR3 protein, CDR3 DNA. A D gene is named only where the DNA matches it firmly. Clone size is not always given. Where it is, it says once, few, many or a class for expanded clones.

14 | many | TRBD2 | TRBJ2-3 | TRBV5-4 | CASSLELAGDTQYF | TGCGCCAGCAGCTTGGAGCTAGCGGGGGATACGCAGTATTTT
15 | many | TRBD2 | TRBJ2-3 | TRBV5-1 | CASKPGGSLTDTQYF | TGCGCCAGCAAACCGGGAGGTTCCCTCACAGATACGCAGTATTTT
15 | - | TRBD1 | TRBJ1-1 | TRBV28 | CASSAWTGDNTEAFF | TGTGCCAGCAGTGCCTGGACAGGGGACAATACTGAAGCTTTCTTT
13 | many | TRBD1 | TRBJ2-1 | TRBV5-1 | CASSRDRYNEQFF | TGCGCCAGCAGCAGGGACAGATACAATGAGCAGTTCTTC
16 | - | TRBD1 | TRBJ2-1 | TRBV5-1 | CASSKTGGRPSNEQFF | TGCGCCAGCAGCAAAACAGGGGGCCGACCGAGCAATGAGCAGTTCTTC
12 | once | - | TRBJ1-6 | TRBV29-1 | CSVSDGSGPLHF | TGCAGCGTTAGTGACGGCTCGGGTCCCCTCCACTTT
16 | many | - | TRBJ2-3 | TRBV7-2 | CASSFVWGVGTDTQYF | TGTGCCAGCAGCTTTGTGTGGGGCGTGGGCACAGATACGCAGTATTTT
15 | medium-sized | TRBD1 | TRBJ2-1 | TRBV3-1 | CASSLQGSNNNEQFF | TGTGCCAGCAGTTTACAGGGGAGCAACAACAATGAGCAGTTCTTC
15 | many | TRBD1 | TRBJ1-1 | TRBV28 | CASSPRDRAYPEAFF | TGTGCCAGCAGTCCGCGGGACAGGGCGTATCCTGAAGCTTTCTTT
14 | many | - | TRBJ1-2 | TRBV29-1 | CSVDGGGANYGYTF | TGCAGCGTTGATGGTGGGGGAGCTAACTATGGCTACACCTTC
16 | - | TRBD1 | TRBJ2-2 | TRBV28 | CASIAWDRSNTGELFF | TGTGCCAGCATCGCCTGGGACAGGAGTAACACCGGGGAGCTGTTTTTT
15 | many | - | TRBJ2-1 | TRBV4-1 | CASSQDPPPQTEQFF | TGCGCCAGCAGCCAAGATCCGCCGCCTCAAACGGAGCAGTTCTTC
15 | many | - | TRBJ2-2 | TRBV7-9 | CASSSKGLNTGELFF | TGTGCCAGCAGCTCGAAAGGACTTAACACCGGGGAGCTGTTTTTT
13 | - | - | TRBJ2-5 | TRBV28 | CASRGGGQETQYF | TGTGCCAGTAGAGGGGGGGGCCAGGAGACCCAGTACTTC
17 | few | TRBD1 | TRBJ1-5 | TRBV6-2/TRBV6-3 | CASNPQPGQGANQPQHF | TGTGCCAGCAACCCTCAACCGGGACAGGGGGCAAATCAGCCCCAGCATTTT
14 | - | TRBD1 | TRBJ1-5 | TRBV30 | CAWRGTGDGQPQHF | TGTGCCTGGAGAGGGACAGGGGACGGACAGCCCCAGCATTTT
15 | many | TRBD2 | TRBJ2-5 | TRBV7-8 | CASSLALAGGETQYF | TGTGCCAGCAGCTTAGCCCTAGCGGGAGGAGAGACCCAGTACTTC
15 | - | TRBD1 | TRBJ2-7 | TRBV6-6 | CATLSGTGRSYEQYF | TGTGCCACCCTATCCGGGACAGGGCGATCATACGAGCAGTACTTC
14 | - | TRBD2 | TRBJ2-7 | TRBV7-2 | CASSISSGIYEQYF | TGTGCCAGCAGCATCTCTAGCGGGATCTACGAGCAGTACTTC
14 | many | - | TRBJ1-1 | TRBV5-1 | CASSSAGVRTEAFF | TGCGCCAGCAGCTCTGCGGGGGTAAGGACTGAAGCTTTCTTT
14 | many | - | TRBJ2-7 | TRBV5-1 | CASSSLRGSYEQYF | TGCGCCAGCAGCTCTTTGAGAGGGTCCTACGAGCAGTACTTC
15 | many | - | TRBJ1-2 | TRBV19 | CASSIPAGDLYGYTF | TGTGCCAGTAGTATACCTGCTGGGGACCTCTATGGCTACACCTTC
16 | - | TRBD2 | TRBJ2-7 | TRBV5-4 | CASTEGLAGGYYEQYF | TGTGCCAGCACCGAGGGGCTAGCGGGAGGGTACTACGAGCAGTACTTC
17 | many | - | TRBJ2-1 | TRBV4-3 | CASSQPPRSRSYNEQFF | TGCGCCAGCAGCCAACCTCCCCGCAGCCGCTCCTACAATGAGCAGTTCTTC
13 | many | - | TRBJ2-5 | TRBV20-1 | CSARSDVTETQYF | TGCAGTGCTAGATCGGACGTAACCGAGACCCAGTACTTC
16 | - | - | TRBJ2-6 | TRBV27 | CACGHRGLSGANVLTF | TGTGCCTGCGGTCATCGGGGACTCTCTGGGGCCAACGTCCTGACTTTC
13 | many | TRBD1 | TRBJ2-5 | TRBV20-1 | CSARTGGVETQYF | TGCAGTGCCAGGACAGGGGGAGTCGAGACCCAGTACTTC
15 | - | - | TRBJ2-1 | TRBV6-2/TRBV6-3 | CASSSGEAPYNEQFF | TGTGCCAGCAGTTCAGGGGAGGCCCCCTACAATGAGCAGTTCTTC
16 | few | TRBD2 | TRBJ2-1 | TRBV2 | CASTYTETREGNEQFF | TGTGCCAGCACCTATACAGAGACTAGGGAGGGCAATGAGCAGTTCTTC
16 | - | - | TRBJ2-5 | TRBV23-1 | CASSQSVAGTEETQYF | TGCGCCAGCAGCCAATCTGTGGCGGGGACAGAAGAGACCCAGTACTTC
13 | many | - | TRBJ2-1 | TRBV5-1 | CASSLGTPNEQFF | TGCGCCAGCAGCTTGGGGACACCCAATGAGCAGTTCTTC
13 | - | - | TRBJ1-5 | TRBV12-3/TRBV12-4 | CASSLGQSQPQHF | TGTGCCAGCAGTTTGGGGCAGAGTCAGCCCCAGCATTTT
12 | - | TRBD1 | TRBJ2-7 | TRBV5-1 | CASSLRTGGKYF | TGCGCCAGCAGCCTCCGGACAGGTGGAAAGTACTTC
16 | many | TRBD1 | TRBJ2-2 | TRBV7-3 | CASSDRGGVGPGELFF | TGTGCCAGCAGCGACCGAGGGGGCGTTGGCCCCGGGGAGCTGTTTTTT
15 | many | - | TRBJ2-7 | TRBV5-1 | CASSPATGISYEQYF | TGCGCCAGCAGCCCAGCGACAGGTATCTCCTACGAGCAGTACTTC
12 | many | - | TRBJ1-5 | TRBV28 | CASSLLGQPQHF | TGTGCCAGCAGTTTGTTGGGTCAGCCCCAGCATTTT
15 | many | - | TRBJ2-3 | TRBV11-1 | CASSTGRGSTDTQYF | TGTGCCAGCAGCACGGGACGCGGAAGCACAGATACGCAGTATTTT
13 | - | TRBD1 | TRBJ1-2 | TRBV7-3 | CASSGTGGDGYTF | TGTGCCAGCAGCGGGACAGGGGGCGACGGCTACACCTTC
14 | - | TRBD1 | TRBJ1-4 | TRBV5-1 | CASSPDRAPEKLFF | TGCGCCAGCAGCCCGGACAGGGCTCCGGAAAAACTGTTTTTT